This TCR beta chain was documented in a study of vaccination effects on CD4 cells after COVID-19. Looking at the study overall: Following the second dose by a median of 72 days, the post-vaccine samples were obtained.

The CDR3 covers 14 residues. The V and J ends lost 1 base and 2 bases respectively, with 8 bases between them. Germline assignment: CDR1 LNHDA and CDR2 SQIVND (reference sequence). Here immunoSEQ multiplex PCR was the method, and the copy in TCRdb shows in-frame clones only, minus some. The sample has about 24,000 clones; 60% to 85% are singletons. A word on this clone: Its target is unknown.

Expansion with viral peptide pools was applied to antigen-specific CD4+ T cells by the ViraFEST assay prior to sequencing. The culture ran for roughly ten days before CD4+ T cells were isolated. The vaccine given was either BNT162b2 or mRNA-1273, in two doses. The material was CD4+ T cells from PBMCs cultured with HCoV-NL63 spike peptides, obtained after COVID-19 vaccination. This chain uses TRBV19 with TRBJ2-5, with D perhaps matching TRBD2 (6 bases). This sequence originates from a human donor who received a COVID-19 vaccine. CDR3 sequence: CASSIVGTQETQYF. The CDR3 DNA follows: TGTGCCAGTAGTATAGTCGGGACTCAAGAGACCCAGTACTTC. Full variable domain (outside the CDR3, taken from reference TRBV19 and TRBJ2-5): DGGITQSPKYLFRKEGQNVTLSCEQNLNHDAMYWYRQDPGQGLRLIYYSQIVNDFQKGDIAEGYSVSREKKESFPLTVTSAQKNPTAFYLCASSIVGTQETQYFGPGTRLLVL.